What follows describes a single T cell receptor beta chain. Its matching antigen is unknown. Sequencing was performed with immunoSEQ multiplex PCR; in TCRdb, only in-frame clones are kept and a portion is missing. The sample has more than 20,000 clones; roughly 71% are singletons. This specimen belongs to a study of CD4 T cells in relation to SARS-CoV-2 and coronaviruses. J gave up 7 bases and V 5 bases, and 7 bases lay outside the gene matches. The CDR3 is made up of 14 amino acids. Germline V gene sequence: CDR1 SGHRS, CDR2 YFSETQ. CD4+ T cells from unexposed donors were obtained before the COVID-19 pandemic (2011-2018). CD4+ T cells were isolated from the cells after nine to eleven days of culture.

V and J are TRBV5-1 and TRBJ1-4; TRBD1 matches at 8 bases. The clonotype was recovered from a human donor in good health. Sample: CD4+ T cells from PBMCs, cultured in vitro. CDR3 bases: TGCGCCAGCAGACAGGACAGGGAAGGTGAAAAACTGTTTTTT. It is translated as CASRQDREGEKLFF.